This T cell receptor beta chain came from a study of CD8+ T cells in alopecia areata. Germline CDR1 and CDR2: GTSNPN and SVGIG (reference sequence). Trimming cost V 4 bases and J 1 base, with 4 bases left between them. There are 11 residues in the CDR3. In each case, RNA was isolated and then reverse transcribed into cDNA as the sequencing template. Only in-frame clones appear in the TCRdb table, and some are missing; sequencing was by immunoSEQ multiplex PCR. The sample has 150,000 to 200,000 clones, approximately 61% seen once. Treatment defined: oral pan-JAK inhibitor, 5-10 mg twice daily. The sequence derives from a human donor with alopecia areata. The sequenced sample was CD4+ T cells sorted from blood, obtained at week 24, from a patient treated with tofacitinib. The chain links TRBV30 to TRBJ1-2; D is unresolved. The chain's CDR3 is CAWMLNYGYTF. DNA of the CDR3: TGTGCCTGGATGCTTAACTATGGCTACACCTTC.